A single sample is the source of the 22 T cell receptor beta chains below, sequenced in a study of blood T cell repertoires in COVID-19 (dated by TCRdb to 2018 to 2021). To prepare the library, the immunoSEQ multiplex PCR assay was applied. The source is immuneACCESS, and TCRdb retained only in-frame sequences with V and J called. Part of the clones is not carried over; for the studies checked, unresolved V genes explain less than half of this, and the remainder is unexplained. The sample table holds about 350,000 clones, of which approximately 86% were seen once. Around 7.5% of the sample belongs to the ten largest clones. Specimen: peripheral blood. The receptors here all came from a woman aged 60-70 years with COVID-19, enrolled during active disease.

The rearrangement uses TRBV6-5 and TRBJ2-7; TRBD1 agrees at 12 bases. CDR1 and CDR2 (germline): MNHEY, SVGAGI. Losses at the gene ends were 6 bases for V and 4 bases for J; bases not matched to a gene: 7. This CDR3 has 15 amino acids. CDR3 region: CASRSGTGGRYEQYF. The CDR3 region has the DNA TGTGCCAGCAGATCCGGGACAGGGGGCAGATACGAGCAGTACTTC.

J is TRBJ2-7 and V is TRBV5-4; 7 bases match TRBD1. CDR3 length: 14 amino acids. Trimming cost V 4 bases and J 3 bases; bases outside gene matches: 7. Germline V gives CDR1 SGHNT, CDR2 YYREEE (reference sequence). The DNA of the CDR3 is TGTGCCAGCAGCAACCGGGCAGGGGGCTACGAGCAGTACTTC. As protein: CASSNRAGGYEQYF.

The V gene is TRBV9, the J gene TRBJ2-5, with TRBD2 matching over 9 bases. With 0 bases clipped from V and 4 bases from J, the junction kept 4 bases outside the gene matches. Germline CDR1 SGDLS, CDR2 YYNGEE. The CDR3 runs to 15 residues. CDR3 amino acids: CASSVAAGGLETQYF. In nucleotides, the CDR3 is TGTGCCAGCAGCGTAGCAGCGGGGGGTTTAGAGACCCAGTACTTC.

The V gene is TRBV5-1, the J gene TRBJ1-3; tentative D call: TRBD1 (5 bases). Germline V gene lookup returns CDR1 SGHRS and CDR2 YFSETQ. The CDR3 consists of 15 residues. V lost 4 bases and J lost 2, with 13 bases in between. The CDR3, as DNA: TGCGCCAGCAGCCCCCAGGGTACGCCTGGAAACACCATATATTTT. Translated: CASSPQGTPGNTIYF.

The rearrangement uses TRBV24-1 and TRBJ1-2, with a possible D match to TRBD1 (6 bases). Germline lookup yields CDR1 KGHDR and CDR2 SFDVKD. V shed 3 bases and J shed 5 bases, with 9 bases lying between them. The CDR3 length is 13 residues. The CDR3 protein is CATSDGQGYGYTF. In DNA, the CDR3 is TGTGCCACCAGTGATGGGCAGGGGTATGGCTACACCTTC.

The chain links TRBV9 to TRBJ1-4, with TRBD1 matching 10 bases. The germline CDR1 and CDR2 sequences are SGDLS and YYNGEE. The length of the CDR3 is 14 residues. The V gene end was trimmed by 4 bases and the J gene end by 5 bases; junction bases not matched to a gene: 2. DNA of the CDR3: TGTGCCAGCAGCCGGACAGGGGGGAATGAAAAACTGTTTTTT. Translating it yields CASSRTGGNEKLFF.

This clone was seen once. This CDR3 reads CASSVSGGTGDYNEQFF. The CDR3 DNA follows: TGTGCCAGCAGCGTAAGCGGGGGGACAGGGGACTACAATGAGCAGTTCTTC. The chain is built from TRBV9 and TRBJ2-1; tentatively, D is TRBD1 (10 bases). The germline V and J ends were trimmed by 1 base and 3 bases, with 17 bases remaining between them. The CDR3 loop spans 17 amino acids. Germline V gene lookup returns CDR1 SGDLS and CDR2 YYNGEE.

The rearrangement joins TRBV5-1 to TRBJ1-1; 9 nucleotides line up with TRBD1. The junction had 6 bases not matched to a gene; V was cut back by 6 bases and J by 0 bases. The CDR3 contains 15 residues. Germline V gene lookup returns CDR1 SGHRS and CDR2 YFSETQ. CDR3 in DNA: TGCGCCAGCAAACCGGGACAGGGAGTGAACACTGAAGCTTTCTTT. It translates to CASKPGQGVNTEAFF.

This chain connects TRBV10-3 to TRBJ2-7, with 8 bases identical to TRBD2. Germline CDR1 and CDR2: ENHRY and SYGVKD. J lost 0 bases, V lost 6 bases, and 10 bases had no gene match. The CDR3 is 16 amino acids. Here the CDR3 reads CAIRGGLAGSSYEQYF. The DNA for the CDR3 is TGTGCCATCAGGGGGGGGCTAGCGGGCTCCTCCTACGAGCAGTACTTC.

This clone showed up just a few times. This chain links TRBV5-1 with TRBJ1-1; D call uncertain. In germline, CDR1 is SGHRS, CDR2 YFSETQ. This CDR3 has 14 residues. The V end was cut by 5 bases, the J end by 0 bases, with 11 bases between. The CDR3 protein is CASSPAAMNTEAFF. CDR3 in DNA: TGCGCCAGCAGTCCAGCGGCAATGAACACTGAAGCTTTCTTT.

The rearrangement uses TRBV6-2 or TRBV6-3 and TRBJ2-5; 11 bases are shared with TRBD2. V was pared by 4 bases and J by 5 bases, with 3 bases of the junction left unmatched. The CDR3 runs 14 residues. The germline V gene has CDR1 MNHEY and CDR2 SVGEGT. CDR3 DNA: TGTGCCAGCAGTTCGACTAGCGGGGTGGAGACCCAGTACTTC. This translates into CASSSTSGVETQYF.

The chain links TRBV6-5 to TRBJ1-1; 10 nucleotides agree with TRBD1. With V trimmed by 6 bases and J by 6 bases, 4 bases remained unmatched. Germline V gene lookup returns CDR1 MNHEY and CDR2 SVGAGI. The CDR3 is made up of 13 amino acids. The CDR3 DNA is TGTGCCAGCAGCCCCGGGACAGGGGCTGAAGCTTTCTTT. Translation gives CASSPGTGAEAFF.

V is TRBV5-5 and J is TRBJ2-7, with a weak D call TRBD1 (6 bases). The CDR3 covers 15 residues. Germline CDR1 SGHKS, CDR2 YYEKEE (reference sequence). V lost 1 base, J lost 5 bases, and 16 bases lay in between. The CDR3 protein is CASSLIPTQGHEQYF. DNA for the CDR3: TGTGCCAGCAGCTTGATTCCGACACAGGGACACGAGCAGTACTTC.

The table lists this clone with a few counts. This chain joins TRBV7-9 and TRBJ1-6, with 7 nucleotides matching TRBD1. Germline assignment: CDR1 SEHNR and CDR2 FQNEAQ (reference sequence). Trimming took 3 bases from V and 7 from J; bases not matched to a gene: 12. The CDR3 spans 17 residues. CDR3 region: CASSFHRGILGNSPLHF. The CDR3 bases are TGTGCCAGCAGCTTCCACAGGGGAATTTTGGGGAATTCACCCCTCCACTTT.

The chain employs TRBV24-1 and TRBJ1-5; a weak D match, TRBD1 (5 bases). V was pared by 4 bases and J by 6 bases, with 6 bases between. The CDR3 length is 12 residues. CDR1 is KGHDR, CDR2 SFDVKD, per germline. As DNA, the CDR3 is TGTGCCACCAGTGACGGGGGTCAGCCCCAGCATTTT. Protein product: CATSDGGQPQHF.

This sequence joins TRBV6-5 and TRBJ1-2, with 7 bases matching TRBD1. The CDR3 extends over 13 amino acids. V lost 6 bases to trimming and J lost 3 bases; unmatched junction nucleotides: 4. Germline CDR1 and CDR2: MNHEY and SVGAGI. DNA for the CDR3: TGTGCCAGCAGCCGGGGACAGTACTATGGCTACACCTTC. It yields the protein CASSRGQYYGYTF.

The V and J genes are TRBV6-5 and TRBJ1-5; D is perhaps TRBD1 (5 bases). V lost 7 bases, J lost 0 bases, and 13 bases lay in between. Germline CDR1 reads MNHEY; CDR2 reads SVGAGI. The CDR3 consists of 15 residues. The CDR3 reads CASIQGSFSNQPQHF. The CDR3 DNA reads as TGTGCCAGCATTCAGGGCTCCTTTAGCAATCAGCCCCAGCATTTT.

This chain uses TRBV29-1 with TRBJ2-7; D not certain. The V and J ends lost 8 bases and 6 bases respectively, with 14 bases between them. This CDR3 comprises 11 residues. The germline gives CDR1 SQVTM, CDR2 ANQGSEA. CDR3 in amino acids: CSSVIRLEQYF. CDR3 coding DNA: TGCAGCTCTGTTATACGACTCGAGCAGTACTTC.

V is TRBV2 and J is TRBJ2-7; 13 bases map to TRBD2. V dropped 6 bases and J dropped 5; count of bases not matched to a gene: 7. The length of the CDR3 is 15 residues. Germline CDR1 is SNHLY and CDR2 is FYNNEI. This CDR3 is CASRLLAGGFHEQYF. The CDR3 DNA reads TGTGCCAGCAGGTTACTAGCGGGGGGGTTCCACGAGCAGTACTTC.

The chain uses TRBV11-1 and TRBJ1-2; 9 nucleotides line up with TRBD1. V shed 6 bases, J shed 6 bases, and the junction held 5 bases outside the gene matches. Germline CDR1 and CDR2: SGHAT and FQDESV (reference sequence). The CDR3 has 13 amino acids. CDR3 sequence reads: CASRLTGGDGYTF. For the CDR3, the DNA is TGTGCCAGCAGACTAACAGGGGGCGATGGCTACACCTTC.

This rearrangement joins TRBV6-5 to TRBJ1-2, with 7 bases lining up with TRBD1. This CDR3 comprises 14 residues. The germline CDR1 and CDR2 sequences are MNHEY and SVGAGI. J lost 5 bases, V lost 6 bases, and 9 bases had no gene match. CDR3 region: CASSSSTGSYGYTF. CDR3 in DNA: TGTGCCAGCAGCTCTTCGACAGGGAGTTATGGCTACACCTTC.

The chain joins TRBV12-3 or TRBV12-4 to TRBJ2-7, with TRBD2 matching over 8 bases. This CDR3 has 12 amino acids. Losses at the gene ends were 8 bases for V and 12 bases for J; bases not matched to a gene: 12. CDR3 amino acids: CASLLAGGAPYF. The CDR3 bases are TGTGCCAGCCTCCTCGCCGGGGGGGCCCCGTACTTC.